The rows below give T cell receptor beta chains drawn from one sample of a study of T cell responses to AZD1222 COVID-19 vaccine. Some clones are missing from TCRdb's copy, which holds only in-frame ones; the method was immunoSEQ multiplex PCR. The sample consists of some 120,000 clones, approximately 94% of them appearing once. This sample comprised peripheral blood, obtained on day 0 of AZD1222 vaccination. The origin of the receptors is an adult in good health. Each CDR3 is given without its conserved first and last residue. The order of the fields is clone size, J gene, V gene, CDR3 protein. Size tells how often a clone was seen (once, few, many) or the class of an expanded clone, and some rows leave it out.

size: .; J: TRBJ1-1; V: TRBV5-8; CDR3: ASSFPGRETEAF
size: .; J: TRBJ2-4; V: TRBV27; CDR3: ASSYPMGQGSKNIQY
size: .; J: TRBJ2-7; V: TRBV15; CDR3: ATSRTSGSPHEQY
size: .; J: TRBJ1-4; V: TRBV30; CDR3: AWSGPGQVEKLF
size: .; J: TRBJ2-1; V: TRBV30; CDR3: AGAPPWPSSYNEQF
size: .; J: TRBJ2-5; V: TRBV3-1/TRBV3-2; CDR3: ASRQEWASKETQY
size: .; J: TRBJ2-1; V: TRBV2; CDR3: ASSEDREFGNEQF
size: .; J: TRBJ1-3; V: TRBV11-2; CDR3: ASSLALGGGNTIY
size: .; J: TRBJ1-1; V: TRBV27; CDR3: ASSKGTGSRTEAF
size: .; J: TRBJ1-5; V: TRBV18; CDR3: ASSLSGQGQPQH
size: .; J: TRBJ1-4; V: TRBV5-6; CDR3: ASSWTGRNEKLF
size: .; J: TRBJ2-7; V: TRBV12-3/TRBV12-4; CDR3: ASNRDRAYEQY
size: .; J: TRBJ2-7; V: TRBV2; CDR3: ASSQLSIQGYEQY
size: .; J: TRBJ1-2; V: TRBV15; CDR3: ATSTTGDYGYT
size: .; J: TRBJ2-2; V: TRBV4-2; CDR3: ASSQFYRGNTGELF
size: .; J: TRBJ1-2; V: TRBV30; CDR3: AWNPGGGHGYT
size: once; J: TRBJ1-6; V: TRBV5-1; CDR3: ASSLEPSSYNSPLH
size: .; J: TRBJ2-3; V: TRBV4-2; CDR3: ASSQAFRAGEDTQY
size: .; J: TRBJ2-3; V: TRBV19; CDR3: ASSPQPGLAAKGTDTQY
size: .; J: TRBJ1-6; V: TRBV27; CDR3: ASSLRRTGVNSPLH
size: few; J: TRBJ1-3; V: TRBV6-1; CDR3: ASSEWGSGNTIY
size: .; J: TRBJ2-7; V: TRBV28; CDR3: ATRGQALPYEQY
size: .; J: TRBJ1-2; V: TRBV7-3; CDR3: ASSVDISKGGYT
size: .; J: TRBJ1-2; V: TRBV9; CDR3: ASSDREPQGDTGYT
size: .; J: TRBJ2-7; V: TRBV7-2; CDR3: ASSLVSVYEQY
size: .; J: TRBJ1-2; V: TRBV29-1; CDR3: SVEALQGAPIYGYT
size: few; J: TRBJ2-7; V: TRBV5-4; CDR3: ASSLGAGPYEQY
size: .; J: TRBJ2-7; V: TRBV6-2/TRBV6-3; CDR3: ASSFGQGGYEQY
size: .; J: TRBJ2-3; V: TRBV7-9; CDR3: ASRQGLAGGGTDTQY
size: .; J: TRBJ2-7; V: TRBV28; CDR3: ASMGGWVYEQY
size: .; J: TRBJ2-1; V: TRBV11-2; CDR3: ASIKLRDYNNEQF
size: .; J: TRBJ1-6; V: TRBV18; CDR3: ASSPSSGHPPSPLH
size: .; J: TRBJ1-2; V: TRBV5-5; CDR3: ASSFTGTANYGYT
size: .; J: TRBJ2-7; V: TRBV24-1; CDR3: ATKRPARTYEQY
size: .; J: TRBJ2-1; V: TRBV12-3/TRBV12-4; CDR3: ASGRLDYNEQF
size: .; J: TRBJ2-1; V: TRBV7-9; CDR3: ASTPMSGSSYNEQF
size: .; J: TRBJ1-2; V: TRBV6-5; CDR3: ASSPRGGSSYGYT
size: .; J: TRBJ2-3; V: TRBV29-1; CDR3: SVEGQGYTDTQY
size: .; J: TRBJ2-7; V: TRBV27; CDR3: ASSLWGASSYEQY
size: .; J: TRBJ1-2; V: TRBV10-2; CDR3: ASSVYSAGYT
size: .; J: TRBJ1-5; V: TRBV7-5; CDR3: VRSLSPDRGSNQPQH
size: .; J: TRBJ2-1; V: TRBV28; CDR3: ASSTSTGWNEQF
size: .; J: TRBJ1-5; V: TRBV4-2; CDR3: ASSQVEGSNQPQH
size: .; J: TRBJ2-1; V: TRBV28; CDR3: ASSLDGRKEQF
size: .; J: TRBJ1-1; V: TRBV5-4; CDR3: ASSSTGYNTEAF
size: .; J: TRBJ2-2; V: TRBV3-1/TRBV3-2; CDR3: ASSQELAGVGTGELF
size: .; J: TRBJ2-7; V: TRBV20-1; CDR3: SAIDRTLYEQY
size: .; J: TRBJ1-1; V: TRBV30; CDR3: AWSQIGTEAF
size: .; J: TRBJ2-4; V: TRBV5-6; CDR3: ASSLGSSYKNIQY
size: .; J: TRBJ1-6; V: TRBV28; CDR3: ASRYREGSPLH
size: .; J: TRBJ2-1; V: TRBV20-1; CDR3: SAIGYNEQF
size: .; J: TRBJ2-2; V: TRBV7-7; CDR3: ASSPILGAPNTGELF
size: .; J: TRBJ2-3; V: TRBV4-2; CDR3: ASSAHMSRDRADTQY
size: .; J: TRBJ2-5; V: TRBV4-1; CDR3: ASSQLAGEETQY
size: .; J: TRBJ2-5; V: TRBV27; CDR3: ASSLLGGVGETQY